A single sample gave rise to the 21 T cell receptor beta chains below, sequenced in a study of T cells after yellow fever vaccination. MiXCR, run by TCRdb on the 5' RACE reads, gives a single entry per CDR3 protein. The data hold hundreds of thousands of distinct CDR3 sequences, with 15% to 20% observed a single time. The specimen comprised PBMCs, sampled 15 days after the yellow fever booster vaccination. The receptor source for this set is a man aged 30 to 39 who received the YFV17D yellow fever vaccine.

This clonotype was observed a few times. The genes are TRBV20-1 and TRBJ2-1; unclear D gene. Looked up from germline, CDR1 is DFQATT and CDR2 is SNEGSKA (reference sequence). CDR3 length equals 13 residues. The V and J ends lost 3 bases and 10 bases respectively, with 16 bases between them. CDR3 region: CSARQISGGEQFF. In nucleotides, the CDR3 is TGCAGTGCTAGGCAAATATCGGGCGGCGAGCAGTTCTTC.

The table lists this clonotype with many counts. The CDR3 region has the DNA TGTGCCAGCAGCTTAGGGGTCAATGAGCAGTTCTTC. Its translation is CASSLGVNEQFF. The chain employs TRBV11-2 and TRBJ2-1, with D hard to call. V was clipped by 1 base and J by 6 bases, with 4 bases between them. Germline CDR1 reads SGHAT; CDR2 reads FQNNGV. This CDR3 is built from 12 residues.

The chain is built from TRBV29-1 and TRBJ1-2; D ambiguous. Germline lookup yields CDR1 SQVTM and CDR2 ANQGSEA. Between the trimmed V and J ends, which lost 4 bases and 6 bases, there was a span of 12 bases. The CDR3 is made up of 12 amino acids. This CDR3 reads CSVVHTLDGYTF. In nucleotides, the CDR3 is TGCAGCGTTGTGCACACGTTGGATGGCTACACCTTC.

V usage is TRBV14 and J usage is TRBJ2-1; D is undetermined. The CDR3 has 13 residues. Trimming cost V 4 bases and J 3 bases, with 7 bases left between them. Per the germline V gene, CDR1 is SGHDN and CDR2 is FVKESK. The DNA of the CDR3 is TGTGCCAGCAGCCGAATAGACTACAATGAGCAGTTCTTC. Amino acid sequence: CASSRIDYNEQFF.

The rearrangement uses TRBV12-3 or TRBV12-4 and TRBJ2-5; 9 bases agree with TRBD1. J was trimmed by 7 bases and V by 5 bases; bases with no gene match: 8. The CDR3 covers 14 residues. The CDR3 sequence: CASSGGTGRWTQYF. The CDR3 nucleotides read TGTGCCAGCAGTGGGGGGACAGGGCGGTGGACCCAGTACTTC.

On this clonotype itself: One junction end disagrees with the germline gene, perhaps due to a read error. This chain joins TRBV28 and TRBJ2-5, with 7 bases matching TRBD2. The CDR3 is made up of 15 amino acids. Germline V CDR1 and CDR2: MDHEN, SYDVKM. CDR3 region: CASSLSIAGQETQYF. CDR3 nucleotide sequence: TGTGCCAGCAGCTTATCCATAGCGGGCCAAGAGACCCAGTACTTC.

The CDR3 loop is CASSLSRGQNLNTEAFF. The CDR3 region has the DNA TGTGCCAGCAGTTTAAGTCGGGGTCAAAACTTAAACACTGAAGCTTTCTTT. The chain recombines TRBV27 with TRBJ1-1; D is ambiguous. Germline values: CDR1 MNHEY, CDR2 SMNVEV (reference sequence). V lost 2 bases, J lost 2 bases, and 18 bases lay in between. CDR3 length: 17 residues.

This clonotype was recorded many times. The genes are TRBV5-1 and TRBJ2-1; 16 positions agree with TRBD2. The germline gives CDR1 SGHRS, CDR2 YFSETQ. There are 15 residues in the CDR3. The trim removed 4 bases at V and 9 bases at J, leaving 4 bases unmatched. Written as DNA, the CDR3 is TGCGCCAGCAGCGAGGGACTAGCGGGAGGGGCTGAGCAGTTCTTC. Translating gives CASSEGLAGGAEQFF.

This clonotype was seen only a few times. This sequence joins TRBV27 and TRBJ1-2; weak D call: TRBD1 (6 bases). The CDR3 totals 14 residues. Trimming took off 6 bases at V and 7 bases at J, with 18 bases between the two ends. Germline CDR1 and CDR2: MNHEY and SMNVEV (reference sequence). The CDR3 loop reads CASSFQGRTAGYTF. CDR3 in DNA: TGTGCCAGCAGCTTCCAGGGGCGGACGGCTGGCTACACCTTC.

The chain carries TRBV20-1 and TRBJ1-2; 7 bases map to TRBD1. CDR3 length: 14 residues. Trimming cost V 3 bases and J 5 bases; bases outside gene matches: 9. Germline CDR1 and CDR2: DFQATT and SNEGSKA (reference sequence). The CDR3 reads CSASGSGGRYGYTF. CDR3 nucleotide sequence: TGCAGTGCTAGTGGGTCAGGGGGTAGATATGGCTACACCTTC.

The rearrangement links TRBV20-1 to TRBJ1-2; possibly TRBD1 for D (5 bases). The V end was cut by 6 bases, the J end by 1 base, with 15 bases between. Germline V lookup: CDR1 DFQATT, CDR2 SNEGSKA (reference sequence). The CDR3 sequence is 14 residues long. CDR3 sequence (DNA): TGCAGTGCGGATCCGGGACTTAGTAACTATGGCTACACCTTC. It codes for CSADPGLSNYGYTF.

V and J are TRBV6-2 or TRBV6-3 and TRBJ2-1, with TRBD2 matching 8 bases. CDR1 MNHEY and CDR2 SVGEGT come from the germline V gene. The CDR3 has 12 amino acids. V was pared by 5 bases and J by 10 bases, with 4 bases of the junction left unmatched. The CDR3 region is CASSQTSGEQFF. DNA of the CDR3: TGTGCCAGCAGTCAAACTAGCGGCGAGCAGTTCTTC.

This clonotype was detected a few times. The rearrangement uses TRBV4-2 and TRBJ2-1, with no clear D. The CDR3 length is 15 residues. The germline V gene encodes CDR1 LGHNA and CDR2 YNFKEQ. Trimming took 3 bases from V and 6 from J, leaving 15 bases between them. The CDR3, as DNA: TGTGCCAGCAGCCATGGCAGATCCACTGCCAATGAGCAGTTCTTC. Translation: CASSHGRSTANEQFF.

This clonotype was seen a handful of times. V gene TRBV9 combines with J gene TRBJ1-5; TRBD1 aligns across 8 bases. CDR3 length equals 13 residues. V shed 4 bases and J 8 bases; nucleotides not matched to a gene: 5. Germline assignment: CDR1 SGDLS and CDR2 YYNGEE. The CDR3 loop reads CASSFGQGEPQHF. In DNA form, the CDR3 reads TGTGCCAGCAGCTTCGGACAGGGCGAGCCCCAGCATTTT.

DNA for the CDR3: TGCGCCAGCAGCCAAGAAAAGAGGACCTTCGGGTCTGGCTACACCTTC. Encoded protein: CASSQEKRTFGSGYTF. The chain is built from TRBV4-3 and TRBJ1-2; D is undetermined. The CDR3 is 16 amino acids. CDR1 and CDR2 from the germline V gene are LGHNA and YSLEER. The ends were cut back, 0 bases at V and 7 bases at J, with 18 bases in the middle.

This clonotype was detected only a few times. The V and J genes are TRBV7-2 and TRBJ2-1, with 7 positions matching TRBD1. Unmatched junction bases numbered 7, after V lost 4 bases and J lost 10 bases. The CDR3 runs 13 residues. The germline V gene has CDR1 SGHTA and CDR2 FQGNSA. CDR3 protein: CASSSDRVQEQFF. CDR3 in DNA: TGTGCCAGCAGCTCAGACAGGGTTCAGGAGCAGTTCTTC.

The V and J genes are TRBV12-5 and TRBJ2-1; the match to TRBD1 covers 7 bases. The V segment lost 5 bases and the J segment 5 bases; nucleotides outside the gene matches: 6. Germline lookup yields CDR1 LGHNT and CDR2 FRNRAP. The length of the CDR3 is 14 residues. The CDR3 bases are TGTGCTAGTGGTACAGGGGACCTAAACAATGAGCAGTTCTTC. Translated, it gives CASGTGDLNNEQFF.

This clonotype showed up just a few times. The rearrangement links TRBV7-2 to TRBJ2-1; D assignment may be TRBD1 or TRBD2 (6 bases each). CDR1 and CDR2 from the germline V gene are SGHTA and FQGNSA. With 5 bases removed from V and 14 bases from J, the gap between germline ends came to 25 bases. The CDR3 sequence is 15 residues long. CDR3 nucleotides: TGTGCCAGCAGCCCTACCGGTGGAGGGGGAATTAGCAAGTTCTTC. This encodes CASSPTGGGGISKFF. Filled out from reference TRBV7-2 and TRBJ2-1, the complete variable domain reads GAGVSQSPSNKVTEKGKDVELRCDPISGHTALYWYRQSLGQGLEFLIYFQGNSAPDKSGLPSDRFSAERTGGSVSTLTIQRTQQEDSAVYLCASSPTGGGGISKFFGPGTRLTVL.

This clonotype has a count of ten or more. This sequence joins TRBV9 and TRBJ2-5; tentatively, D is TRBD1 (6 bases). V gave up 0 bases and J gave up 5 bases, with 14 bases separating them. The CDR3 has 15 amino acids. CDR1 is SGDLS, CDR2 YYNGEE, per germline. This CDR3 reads CASSVGYRQGETQYF. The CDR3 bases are TGTGCCAGCAGCGTAGGGTACAGGCAGGGGGAGACCCAGTACTTC.

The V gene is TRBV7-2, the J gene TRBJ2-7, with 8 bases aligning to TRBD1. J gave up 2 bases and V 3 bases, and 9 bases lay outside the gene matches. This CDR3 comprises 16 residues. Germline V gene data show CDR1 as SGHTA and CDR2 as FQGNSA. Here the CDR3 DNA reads TGTGCCAGCAGCTTCCCCCCGGGACAGGCGACCTACGAGCAGTACTTC. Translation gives CASSFPPGQATYEQYF.

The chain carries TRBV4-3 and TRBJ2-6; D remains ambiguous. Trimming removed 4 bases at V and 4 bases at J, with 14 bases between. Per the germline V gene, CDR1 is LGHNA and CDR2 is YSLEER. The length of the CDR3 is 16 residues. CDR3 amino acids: CASSPSGPRGANVLTF. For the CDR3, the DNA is TGCGCCAGCAGCCCTTCAGGTCCTCGGGGGGCCAACGTCCTGACTTTC.